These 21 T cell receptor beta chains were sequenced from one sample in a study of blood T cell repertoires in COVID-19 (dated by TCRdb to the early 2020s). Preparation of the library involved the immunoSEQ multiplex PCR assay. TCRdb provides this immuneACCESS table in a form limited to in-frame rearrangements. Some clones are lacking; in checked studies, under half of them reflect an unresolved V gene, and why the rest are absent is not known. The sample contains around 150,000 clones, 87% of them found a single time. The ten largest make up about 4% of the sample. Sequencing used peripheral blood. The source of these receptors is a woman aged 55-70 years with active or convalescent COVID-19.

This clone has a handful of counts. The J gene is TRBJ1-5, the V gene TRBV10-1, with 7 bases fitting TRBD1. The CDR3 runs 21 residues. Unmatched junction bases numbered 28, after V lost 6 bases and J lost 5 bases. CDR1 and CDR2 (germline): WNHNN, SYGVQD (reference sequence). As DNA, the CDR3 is TGCGCCAGCAGCCGCGTACCCCAAACAGGGGCCTTTGTCGTCAGGTATCAGCCCCAGCATTTT. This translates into CASSRVPQTGAFVVRYQPQHF.

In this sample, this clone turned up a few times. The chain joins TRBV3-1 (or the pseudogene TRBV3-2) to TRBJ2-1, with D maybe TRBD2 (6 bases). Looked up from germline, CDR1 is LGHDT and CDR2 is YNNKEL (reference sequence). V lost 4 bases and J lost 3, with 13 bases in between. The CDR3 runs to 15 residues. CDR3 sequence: CASSLPGGNYNEQFF. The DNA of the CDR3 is TGTGCCAGCAGCCTACCTGGGGGGAACTACAATGAGCAGTTCTTC.

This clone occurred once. The CDR3 region has the DNA TGTGCCAGCAGCCAAGGGGCGGGGACAGGGGCCACATACTCCTACGAGCAGTACTTC. It yields the protein CASSQGAGTGATYSYEQYF. This chain connects TRBV4-2 to TRBJ2-7, with 10 bases lining up with TRBD1. This CDR3 contains 19 residues. Trimming cost V 1 base and J 0 bases; bases outside gene matches: 12. Germline V lookup: CDR1 LGHNA, CDR2 YNFKEQ.

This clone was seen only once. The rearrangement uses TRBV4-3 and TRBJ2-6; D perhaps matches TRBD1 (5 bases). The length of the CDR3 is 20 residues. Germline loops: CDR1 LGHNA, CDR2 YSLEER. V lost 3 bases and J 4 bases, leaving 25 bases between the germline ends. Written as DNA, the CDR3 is TGCGCCAGCAGCCAGGACGCCTGGGGCAGACCCCCGGAGGGGGCCAACGTCCTGACTTTC. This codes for CASSQDAWGRPPEGANVLTF.

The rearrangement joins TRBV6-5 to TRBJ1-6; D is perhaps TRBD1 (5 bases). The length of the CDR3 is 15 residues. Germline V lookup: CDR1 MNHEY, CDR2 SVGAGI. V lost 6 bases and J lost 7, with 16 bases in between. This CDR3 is CASSPGGDGNSPLHF. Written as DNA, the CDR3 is TGTGCCAGCAGCCCCGGGGGAGATGGAAATTCACCCCTCCACTTT.

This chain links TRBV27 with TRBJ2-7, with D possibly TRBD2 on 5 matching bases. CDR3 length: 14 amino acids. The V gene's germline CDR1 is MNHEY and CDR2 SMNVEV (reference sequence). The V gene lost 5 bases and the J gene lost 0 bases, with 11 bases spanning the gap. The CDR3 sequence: CASSLRRDSYEQYF. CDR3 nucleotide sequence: TGTGCCAGCAGTCTTCGCCGGGACTCCTACGAGCAGTACTTC.

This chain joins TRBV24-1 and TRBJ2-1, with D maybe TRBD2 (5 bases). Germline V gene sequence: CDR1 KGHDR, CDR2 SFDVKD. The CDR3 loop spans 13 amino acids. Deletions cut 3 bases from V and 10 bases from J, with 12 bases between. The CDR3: CATSDGPRGEQFF. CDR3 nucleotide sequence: TGTGCCACCAGTGATGGGCCCCGCGGGGAGCAGTTCTTC.

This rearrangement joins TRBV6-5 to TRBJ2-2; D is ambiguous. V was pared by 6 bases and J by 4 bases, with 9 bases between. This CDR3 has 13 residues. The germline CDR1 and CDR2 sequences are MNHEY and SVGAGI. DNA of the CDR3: TGTGCCAGCAGGCTAGTGGGCACCGGGGAGCTGTTTTTT. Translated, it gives CASRLVGTGELFF.

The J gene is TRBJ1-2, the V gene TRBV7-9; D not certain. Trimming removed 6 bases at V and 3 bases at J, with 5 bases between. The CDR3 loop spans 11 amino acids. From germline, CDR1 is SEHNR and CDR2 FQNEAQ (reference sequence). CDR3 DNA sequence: TGTGCCAGCAGTCCCGACTATGGCTACACCTTC. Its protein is CASSPDYGYTF.

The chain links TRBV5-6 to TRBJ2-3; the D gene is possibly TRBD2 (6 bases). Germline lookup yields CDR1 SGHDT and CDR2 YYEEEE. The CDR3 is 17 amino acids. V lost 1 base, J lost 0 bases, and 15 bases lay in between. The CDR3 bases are TGTGCCAGCAGCTTGTCTGGGGGGAGCCCTAGCACAGATACGCAGTATTTT. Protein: CASSLSGGSPSTDTQYF. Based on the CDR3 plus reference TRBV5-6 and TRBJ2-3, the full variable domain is DAGVTQSPTHLIKTRGQQVTLRCSPKSGHDTVSWYQQALGQGPQFIFQYYEEEERQRGNFPDRFSGHQFPNYSSELNVNALLLGDSALYLCASSLSGGSPSTDTQYFGPGTRLTVL.

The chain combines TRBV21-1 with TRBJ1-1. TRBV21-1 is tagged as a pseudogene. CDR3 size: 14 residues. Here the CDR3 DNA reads TGTGCCAGCAGCGCCCGAGATGGGAACACTGAAGCTTTCTTT. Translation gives CASSARDGNTEAFF.

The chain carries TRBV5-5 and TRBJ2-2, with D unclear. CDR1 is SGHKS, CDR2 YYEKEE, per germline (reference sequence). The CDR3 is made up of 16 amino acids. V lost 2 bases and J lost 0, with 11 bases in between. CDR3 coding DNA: TGTGCCAGCAGCTTAATGTGGGCAGCGAACACCGGGGAGCTGTTTTTT. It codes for CASSLMWAANTGELFF.

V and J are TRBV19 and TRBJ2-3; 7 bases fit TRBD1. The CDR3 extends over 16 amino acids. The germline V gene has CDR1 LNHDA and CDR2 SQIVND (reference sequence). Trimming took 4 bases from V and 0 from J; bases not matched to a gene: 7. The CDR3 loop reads CASSKLGQRSTDTQYF. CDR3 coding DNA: TGTGCCAGTAGTAAGTTGGGACAGAGAAGCACAGATACGCAGTATTTT.

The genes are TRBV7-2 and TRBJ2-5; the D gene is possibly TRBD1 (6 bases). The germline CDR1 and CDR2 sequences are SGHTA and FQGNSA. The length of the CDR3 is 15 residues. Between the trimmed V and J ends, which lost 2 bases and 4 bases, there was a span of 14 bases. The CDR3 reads CASSLSTGTGETQYF. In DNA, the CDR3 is TGTGCCAGCAGCTTAAGTACAGGGACGGGAGAGACCCAGTACTTC. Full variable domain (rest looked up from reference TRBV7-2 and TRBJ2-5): GAGVSQSPSNKVTEKGKDVELRCDPISGHTALYWYRQSLGQGLEFLIYFQGNSAPDKSGLPSDRFSAERTGGSVSTLTIQRTQQEDSAVYLCASSLSTGTGETQYFGPGTRLLVL.

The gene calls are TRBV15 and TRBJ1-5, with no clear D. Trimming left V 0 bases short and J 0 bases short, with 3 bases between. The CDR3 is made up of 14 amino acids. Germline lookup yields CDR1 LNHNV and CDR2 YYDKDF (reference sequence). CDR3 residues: CATSRDLSNQPQHF. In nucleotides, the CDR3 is TGTGCCACCAGCAGAGATCTTAGCAATCAGCCCCAGCATTTT. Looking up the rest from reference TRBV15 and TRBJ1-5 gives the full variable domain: DAMVIQNPRYQVTQFGKPVTLSCSQTLNHNVMYWYQQKSSQAPKLLFHYYDKDFNNEADTPDNFQSRRPNTSFCFLDIRSPGLGDTAMYLCATSRDLSNQPQHFGDGTRLSIL.

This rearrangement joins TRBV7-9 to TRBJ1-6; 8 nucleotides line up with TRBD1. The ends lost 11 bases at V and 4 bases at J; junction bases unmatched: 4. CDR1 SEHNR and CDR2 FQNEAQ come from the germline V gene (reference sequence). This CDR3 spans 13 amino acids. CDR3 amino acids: CACRTGYNSPLHF. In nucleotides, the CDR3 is TGTGCCTGTCGGACAGGGTATAATTCACCCCTCCACTTT.

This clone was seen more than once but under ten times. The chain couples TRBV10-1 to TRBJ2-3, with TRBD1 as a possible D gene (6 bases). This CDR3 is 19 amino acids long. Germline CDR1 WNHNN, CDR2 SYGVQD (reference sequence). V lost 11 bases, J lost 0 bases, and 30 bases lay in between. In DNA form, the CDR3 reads TGCGCCCACCCCAGGGGCCAGCGAAGGGGATTCCTTAGCACAGATACGCAGTATTTT. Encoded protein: CAHPRGQRRGFLSTDTQYF.

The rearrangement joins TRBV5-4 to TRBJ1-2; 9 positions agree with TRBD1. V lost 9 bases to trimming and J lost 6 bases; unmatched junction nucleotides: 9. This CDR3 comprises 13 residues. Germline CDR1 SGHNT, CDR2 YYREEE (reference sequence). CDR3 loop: CAIHGQGKDGYTF. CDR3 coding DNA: TGTGCCATCCACGGACAGGGGAAGGATGGCTACACCTTC.

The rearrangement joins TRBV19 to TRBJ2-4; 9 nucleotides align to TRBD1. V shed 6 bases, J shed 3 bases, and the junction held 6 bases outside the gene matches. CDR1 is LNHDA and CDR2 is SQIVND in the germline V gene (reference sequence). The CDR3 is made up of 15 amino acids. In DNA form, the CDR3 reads TGTGCCAGTAGCCTAACAGGGGGCAGCAAAAACATTCAGTACTTC. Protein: CASSLTGGSKNIQYF.

The CDR3 DNA is TGTGCCAGCAGCTTAGTTCAGGGGCCGACTTTCTTT. Protein sequence: CASSLVQGPTFF. The V and J genes are TRBV7-9 and TRBJ1-1; possible D gene TRBD1, 6 bases. Germline loops: CDR1 SEHNR, CDR2 FQNEAQ (reference sequence). The CDR3 sequence is 12 residues long. The germline V and J ends were trimmed by 1 base and 12 bases, with 12 bases remaining between them.

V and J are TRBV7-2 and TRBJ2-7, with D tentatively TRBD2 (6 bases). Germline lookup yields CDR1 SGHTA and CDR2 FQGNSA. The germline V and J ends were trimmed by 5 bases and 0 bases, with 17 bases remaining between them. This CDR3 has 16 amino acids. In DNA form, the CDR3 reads TGTGCCAGCAGCAGAAGTACCGGGGGTAACTCCTACGAGCAGTACTTC. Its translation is CASSRSTGGNSYEQYF.